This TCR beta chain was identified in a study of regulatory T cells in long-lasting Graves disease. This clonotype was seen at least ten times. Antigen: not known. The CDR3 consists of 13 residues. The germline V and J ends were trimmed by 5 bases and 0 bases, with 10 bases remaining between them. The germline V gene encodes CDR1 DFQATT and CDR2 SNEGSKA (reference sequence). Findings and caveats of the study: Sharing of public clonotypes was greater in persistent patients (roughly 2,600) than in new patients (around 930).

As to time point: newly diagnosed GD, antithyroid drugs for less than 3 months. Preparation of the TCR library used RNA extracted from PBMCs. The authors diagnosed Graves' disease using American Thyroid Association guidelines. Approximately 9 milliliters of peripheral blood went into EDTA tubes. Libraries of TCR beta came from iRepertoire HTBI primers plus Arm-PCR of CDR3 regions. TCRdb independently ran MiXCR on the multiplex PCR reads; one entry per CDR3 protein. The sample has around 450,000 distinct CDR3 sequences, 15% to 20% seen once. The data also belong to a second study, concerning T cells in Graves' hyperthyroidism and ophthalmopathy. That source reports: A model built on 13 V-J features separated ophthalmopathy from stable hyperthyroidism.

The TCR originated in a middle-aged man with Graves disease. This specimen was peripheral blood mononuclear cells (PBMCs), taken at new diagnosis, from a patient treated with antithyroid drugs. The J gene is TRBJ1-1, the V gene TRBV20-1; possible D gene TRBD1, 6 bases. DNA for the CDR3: TGCAGTGCTTCCGGACAGATGAACACTGAAGCTTTCTTT. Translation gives CSASGQMNTEAFF.